This T cell receptor beta chain emerged from a study of blood T cell repertoires in COVID-19. Study summary: There were acute and convalescent COVID-19 samples, and they came from the United States, Italy and Spain. PBMCs, B-cell-depleted T cells, or T cells were the source of the cDNA or gDNA that made up the material.

Participant reports of clinical history set cohort assignment. Original processing methods: Reference gene primer amplification gave estimated nucleated cell counts. This table comes from immunoSEQ multiplex PCR, and its TCRdb copy is limited to in-frame clones, with some not included. The DNA gave D and trimming, while V, J and clone size come from that table. The data hold about 400,000 clones, with over 75% observed a single time. V lost 0 bases and J lost 5; bases outside the gene matches: 5. Germline loops: CDR1 MNHEY, CDR2 SVGAGI. The CDR3 loop spans 15 amino acids. Sequencing used PBMCs or T cells enriched from blood (not recorded which). This sequence joins TRBV6-5 and TRBJ1-1; TRBD1 matches at 8 bases. The TCR comes from a woman in her forties with acute COVID-19. In DNA form, the CDR3 reads TGTGCCAGCAGTTACTCTGACAGGGGTGGTACTGAAGCTTTCTTT. Amino acids: CASSYSDRGGTEAFF.